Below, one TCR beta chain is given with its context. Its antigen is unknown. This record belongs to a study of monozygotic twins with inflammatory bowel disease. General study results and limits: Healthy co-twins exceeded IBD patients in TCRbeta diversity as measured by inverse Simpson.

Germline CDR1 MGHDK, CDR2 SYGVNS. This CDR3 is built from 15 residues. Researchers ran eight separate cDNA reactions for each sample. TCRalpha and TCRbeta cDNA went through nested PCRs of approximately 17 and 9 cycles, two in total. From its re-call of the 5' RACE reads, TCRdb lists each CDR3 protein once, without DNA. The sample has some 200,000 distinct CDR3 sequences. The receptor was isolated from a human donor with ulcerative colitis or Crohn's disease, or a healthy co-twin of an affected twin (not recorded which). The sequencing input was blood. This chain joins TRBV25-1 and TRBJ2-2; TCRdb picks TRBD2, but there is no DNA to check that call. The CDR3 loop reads CASSGTRDNTGELFF. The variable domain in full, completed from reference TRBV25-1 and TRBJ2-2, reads EADIYQTPRYLVIGTGKKITLECSQTMGHDKMYWYQQDPGMELHLIHYSYGVNSTEKGDLSSESTVSRIRTEHFPLTLESARPSHTSQYLCASSGTRDNTGELFFGEGSRLTVL.